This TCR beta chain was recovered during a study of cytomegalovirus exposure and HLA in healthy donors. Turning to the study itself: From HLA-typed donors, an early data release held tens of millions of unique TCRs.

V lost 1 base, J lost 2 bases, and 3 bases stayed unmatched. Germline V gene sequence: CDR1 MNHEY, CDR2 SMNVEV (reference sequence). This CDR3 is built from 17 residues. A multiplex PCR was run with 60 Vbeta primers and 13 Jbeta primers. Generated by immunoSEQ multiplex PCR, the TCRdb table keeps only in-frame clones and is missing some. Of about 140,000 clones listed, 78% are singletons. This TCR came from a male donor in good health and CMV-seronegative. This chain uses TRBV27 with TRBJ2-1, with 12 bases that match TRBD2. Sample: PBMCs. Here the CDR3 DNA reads TGTGCCAGCAGTTTATTTGCTAGCGGGGGGGCCTACAATGAGCAGTTCTTC. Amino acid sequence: CASSLFASGGAYNEQFF.